This TCR beta chain was found in a study of cytomegalovirus exposure and HLA in healthy donors. Whole-study results and caveats: In an earlier analysis, most TCR beta V segments were productive about 87% or about 30% of the time.

With 60 Vbeta and 13 Jbeta primers, the PCR was carried out. The repertoire was sequenced with immunoSEQ multiplex PCR; TCRdb's copy has only in-frame clones and lacks some. The repertoire holds around 41,000 clones, with 51% as singletons. This clone was seen only a few times. Its antigen is currently unknown. Donors had nominal health at sampling but likely had unrecorded immune exposures. Source material: PBMCs. This receptor was obtained from a man in his fifties or sixties in good health and CMV-seronegative.

The CDR3: CASSSVNTEAFF. CDR3 bases: TGTGCCAGCAGTTCGGTGAACACTGAAGCTTTCTTT. The rearrangement uses TRBV27 and TRBJ1-1, with D unresolved. The germline V gene has CDR1 MNHEY and CDR2 SMNVEV (reference sequence). The CDR3 is made up of 12 amino acids. V shed 4 bases and J shed 0 bases, with 3 bases lying between them.